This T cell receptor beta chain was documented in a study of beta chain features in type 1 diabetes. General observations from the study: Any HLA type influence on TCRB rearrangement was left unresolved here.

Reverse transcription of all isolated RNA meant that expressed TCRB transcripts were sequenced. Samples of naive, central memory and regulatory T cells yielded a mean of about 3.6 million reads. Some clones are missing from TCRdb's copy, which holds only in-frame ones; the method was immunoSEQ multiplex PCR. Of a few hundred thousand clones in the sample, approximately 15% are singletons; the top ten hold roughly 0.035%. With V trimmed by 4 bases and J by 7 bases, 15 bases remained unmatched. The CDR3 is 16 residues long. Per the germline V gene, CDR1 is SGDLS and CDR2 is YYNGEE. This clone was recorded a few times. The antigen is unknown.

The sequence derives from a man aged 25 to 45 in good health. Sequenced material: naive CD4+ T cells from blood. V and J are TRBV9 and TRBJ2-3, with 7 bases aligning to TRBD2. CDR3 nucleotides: TGTGCCAGCAGCTCTCGGACTAGTGGAAGTTTGTATACGCAGTATTTT. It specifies CASSSRTSGSLYTQYF.